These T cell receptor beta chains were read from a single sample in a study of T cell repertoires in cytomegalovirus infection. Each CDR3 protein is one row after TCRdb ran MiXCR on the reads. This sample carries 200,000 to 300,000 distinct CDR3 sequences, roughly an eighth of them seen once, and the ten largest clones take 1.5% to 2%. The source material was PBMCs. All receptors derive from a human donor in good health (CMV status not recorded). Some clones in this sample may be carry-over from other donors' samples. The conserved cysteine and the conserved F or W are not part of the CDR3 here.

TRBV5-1 ASSSLPGQDEQY
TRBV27 ASSTSVLTPGELF
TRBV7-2 ASSSRLAGGREQY
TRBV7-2 ASSLAGGGGETQY
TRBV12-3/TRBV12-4 ASSRVHGQGLDTIY
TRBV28 ASSLGRYDEQY
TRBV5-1 ASSPPGVSTDTQY
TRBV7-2 ASSFSGNTEAF
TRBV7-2 ASSLGLAFAADTQY
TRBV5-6 ASRRGQTSYGYT
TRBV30 AWSHGGSSYEQY
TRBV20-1 SASTPRVPNNEQF
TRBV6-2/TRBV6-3 ASSGRQEETQY
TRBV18 ASSYSGGAGETQY
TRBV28 ASSPGQRNQPQH
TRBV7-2 ASSQGQNNEQF
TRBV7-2 ASSLRGGAYNEQF
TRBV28 ASTTDPGLEYNEQF
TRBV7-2 ASSLRKGGKAF
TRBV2 ASSASTFYEQF
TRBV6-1 ASSEARGTQETQY
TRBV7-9 ASGGTTNEKLF
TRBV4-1 ASSLGQTYSNQPQH
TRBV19 ATSILPAYEQY
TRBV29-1 SVEIRVSATEAF
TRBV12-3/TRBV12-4 ASSFQGGGKETQY
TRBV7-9 ASSLRGAGGGNNEQF
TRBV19 ASRRRGTGELF
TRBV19 ASSGGTGRTGELF
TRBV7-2 ASSLTGQDEQY